The source of this T cell receptor (beta chain) is a study of T cell repertoires in cytomegalovirus infection. The CDR3 extends over 14 amino acids. V was shortened by 2 bases and J by 11 bases, with 16 bases between the two germline ends. Germline CDR1 MRHNA, CDR2 SNTAGT. TCRdb re-derived calls from the reads in MiXCR, one entry per CDR3 protein. The sample holds about a million distinct CDR3 sequences; under 40% are singletons and the top ten take over 10%. Comments on this clonotype: Its target is unknown.

The receptor comes from a human donor in good health (CMV status not recorded). Some clones in this sample may be carry-over from other donors' samples. The input for sequencing was cultured CD8+ T cells from PBMCs, taken from culture after CMV antigen stimulation. The chain recombines TRBV6-4 with TRBJ2-1, with a weak D call TRBD2 (5 bases). The CDR3 protein is CASSDSPGMHKQFF. The CDR3 DNA reads TGTGCCAGCAGTGACAGTCCGGGAATGCATAAGCAGTTCTTC.